A single sample is the source of the 23 T cell receptor beta chains below, sequenced in a study of PD-1 blockade in classical Hodgkin lymphoma. Assay used: immunoSEQ multiplex PCR; TCRdb lists only in-frame clones, some missing. The sample includes over 70,000 clones, about nine tenths seen only once; the top ten take 2.5% to 3.5%. Stated time point: cycle 4 day 1 (C4D1), after more than five weeks of nivolumab. Patients all relapsed after autologous stem cell transplantation, and there was variation in brentuximab vedotin exposure. The input for sequencing was peripheral blood mononuclear cells (PBMCs), taken before the fourth cycle of nivolumab. These receptors came from a human donor with classical Hodgkin lymphoma.

In its sample, this clone was seen a few times. The rearrangement uses TRBV6-5 and TRBJ1-5, with a weak D call TRBD1 (6 bases). This CDR3 comprises 13 residues. Germline V CDR1 and CDR2: MNHEY, SVGAGI. V was shortened by 5 bases and J by 7 bases, with 12 bases between the two germline ends. CDR3 region: CASSRQAAQPQHF. The CDR3 DNA reads as TGTGCCAGCAGTCGACAGGCGGCCCAGCCCCAGCATTTT.

CDR3 sequence: CASSPNTSPTEAFF. The CDR3 DNA sequence: TGTGCCAGCAGCCCCAACACGTCACCCACTGAAGCTTTCTTT. The chain has TRBV5-4 and TRBJ1-1; D is unclear. Germline lookup yields CDR1 SGHNT and CDR2 YYREEE (reference sequence). Trimming pared 4 bases from V and 4 bases from J, leaving 14 bases between. CDR3 length: 14 residues.

This clone was seen only a few times. The chain combines TRBV9 with TRBJ1-2; D is ambiguous. Germline V gene sequence: CDR1 SGDLS, CDR2 YYNGEE. CDR3 length equals 10 residues. Trimming pared 3 bases from V and 4 bases from J, leaving 1 base between. DNA for the CDR3: TGTGCCAGCAGCGGCTATGGCTACACCTTC. Translating it yields CASSGYGYTF. Full variable domain (missing parts from reference TRBV9 and TRBJ1-2): DSGVTQTPKHLITATGQRVTLRCSPRSGDLSVYWYQQSLDQGLQFLIQYYNGEERAKGNILERFSAQQFPDLHSELNLSSLELGDSALYFCASSGYGYTFGSGTRLTVV.

V usage is TRBV7-8 and J usage is TRBJ1-5; perhaps TRBD1 as D (5 bases). The CDR3 totals 15 residues. The germline V gene has CDR1 SGHVS and CDR2 FQNEAQ. V lost 3 bases and J lost 3, with 12 bases in between. The CDR3 nucleotides are TGTGCCAGCAGCTTCGGCAGGGTGGACAATCAGCCCCAGCATTTT. Its protein is CASSFGRVDNQPQHF.

The CDR3 nucleotides are TGTGCCTGGAGAGTTTGGCCTGGGGAGCAGTACTTC. Its translation is CAWRVWPGEQYF. The V gene is TRBV30, the J gene TRBJ2-7, with no clear D. Trimming stripped 3 bases from V and 7 bases from J, with 13 bases between. Germline CDR1 is GTSNPN and CDR2 is SVGIG (reference sequence). This CDR3 spans 12 amino acids. Supplemented by reference TRBV30 and TRBJ2-7, the full variable domain reads SQTIHQWPATLVQPVGSPLSLECTVEGTSNPNLYWYRQAAGRGLQLLFYSVGIGQISSEVPQNLSASRPQDRQFILSSKKLLLSDSGFYLCAWRVWPGEQYFGPGTRLTVT.

The chain has TRBV19 and TRBJ2-5; D remains unclear. Trimming cost V 3 bases and J 1 base, with 9 bases left between them. The CDR3 totals 14 residues. From germline, CDR1 is LNHDA and CDR2 SQIVND (reference sequence). Here the CDR3 reads CASSIGGSQETQYF. The CDR3 DNA follows: TGTGCCAGTAGTATTGGTGGCAGCCAAGAGACCCAGTACTTC.

The chain carries TRBV27 and TRBJ2-3; 9 nucleotides line up with TRBD1. This CDR3 is 18 amino acids long. Germline-derived CDR1 and CDR2 are MNHEY and SMNVEV (reference sequence). The J segment lost 3 bases and the V segment lost 5 bases, leaving 15 bases of the junction unmatched. CDR3 sequence: CASSPPSRGQGVTDTQYF. The CDR3 nucleotides read TGTGCCAGCAGTCCCCCTAGCCGGGGACAGGGCGTGACAGATACGCAGTATTTT.

The gene calls are TRBV29-1 and TRBJ2-6, with D maybe TRBD2 (6 bases). The V and J ends lost 7 bases and 4 bases respectively, with 20 bases between them. Germline CDR1 is SQVTM and CDR2 is ANQGSEA. CDR3 length: 16 amino acids. Here the CDR3 DNA reads TGCAGCGCTCGGGACTCCCAGGGATCGGGGGCCAACGTCCTGACTTTC. Translating gives CSARDSQGSGANVLTF.

This chain joins TRBV10-3 and TRBJ1-6; D possibly corresponds to TRBD1 (6 bases). V lost 6 bases and J lost 9, with 15 bases in between. The CDR3 is 14 amino acids. Germline loops: CDR1 ENHRY, CDR2 SYGVKD. CDR3 in DNA: TGTGCCATCAGGAGGGACATTGCCCCTTCACCCCTCCACTTT. Amino acids: CAIRRDIAPSPLHF.

This chain links TRBV10-3 with TRBJ1-3, with D uncertain. The ends were cut back, 4 bases at V and 4 bases at J, with 8 bases in the middle. The CDR3 has 13 residues. CDR1 and CDR2 from the germline V gene are ENHRY and SYGVKD. The CDR3 loop reads CAISGPPGNTIYF. In DNA, the CDR3 is TGTGCCATCAGTGGACCGCCCGGAAACACCATATATTTT.

This clone was seen only once. The rearrangement joins TRBV4-2 to TRBJ1-1; D ambiguous. Germline V CDR1 and CDR2: LGHNA, YNFKEQ. The ends were cut back, 4 bases at V and 1 base at J, with 13 bases in the middle. The CDR3 runs 15 residues. CDR3 nucleotides: TGTGCCAGCAGCCTCCTGACGGAGACGAACACTGAAGCTTTCTTT. This encodes CASSLLTETNTEAFF.

The rearrangement joins TRBV11-2 to TRBJ1-1; D possibly corresponds to TRBD1 (6 bases). Germline V gene lookup returns CDR1 SGHAT and CDR2 FQNNGV. This CDR3 has 19 residues. Between the trimmed V and J ends, which lost 5 bases and 4 bases, there was a span of 29 bases. The CDR3 DNA is TGTGCCAGCAGCCCCCTCGCGGCTCGGCAGGGGTCTTTTAGCACTGAAGCTTTCTTT. Amino acids: CASSPLAARQGSFSTEAFF.

The rearrangement uses TRBV5-1 and TRBJ1-2, with 7 bases aligning to TRBD1. Germline assignment: CDR1 SGHRS and CDR2 YFSETQ. Trimming removed 5 bases from V and 8 bases from J; junction bases left unmatched: 9. The CDR3 contains 13 residues. The CDR3 reads CASSQDRFVGYTF. CDR3 sequence (DNA): TGCGCCAGCAGTCAGGACAGGTTCGTGGGCTACACCTTC.

The chain links TRBV2 to TRBJ1-1; D ambiguous. Trimming pared 5 bases from V and 5 bases from J, leaving 12 bases between. The CDR3 is 13 amino acids. CDR1 and CDR2 (germline): SNHLY, FYNNEI. The CDR3 nucleotides read TGTGCCAGCAGTTTCGGACTATTGACTGAAGCTTTCTTT. Its translation: CASSFGLLTEAFF.

The chain couples TRBV6-5 to TRBJ2-4, with 8 bases lining up with TRBD1. This CDR3 contains 12 residues. The J segment lost 5 bases and the V segment lost 8 bases, leaving 2 bases of the junction unmatched. Germline lookup yields CDR1 MNHEY and CDR2 SVGAGI. For the CDR3, the DNA is TGTGCCAGCGGACAGGGTGAAAACATTCAGTACTTC. Protein: CASGQGENIQYF.

The rearrangement uses TRBV20-1 and TRBJ2-1; TRBD2 might be the D (5 bases). There are 10 residues in the CDR3. V was trimmed by 2 bases and J by 10 bases, leaving 6 bases between them. CDR1 DFQATT and CDR2 SNEGSKA come from the germline V gene (reference sequence). The CDR3 DNA is TGCAGTGCTAGACGCGGGGAGCAGTTCTTC. It specifies CSARRGEQFF.

The chain has TRBV18 and TRBJ1-1, with 9 bases matching TRBD1. J lost 5 bases, V lost 3 bases, and 7 bases had no gene match. Germline CDR1 KGHSH, CDR2 LQKENI. This CDR3 has 15 residues. The CDR3 DNA reads as TGTGCCAGCTCACCGGGACAGGGAATGGGAACTGAAGCTTTCTTT. Its translation: CASSPGQGMGTEAFF. Full variable domain (outside the CDR3, taken from reference TRBV18 and TRBJ1-1): NAGVMQNPRHLVRRRGQEARLRCSPMKGHSHVYWYRQLPEEGLKFMVYLQKENIIDESGMPKERFSAEFPKEGPSILRIQQVVRGDSAAYFCASSPGQGMGTEAFFGQGTRLTVV.

The chain links TRBV4-2 to TRBJ1-1, with a weak D call TRBD1 (5 bases). The CDR3 is 12 residues long. Germline CDR1 is LGHNA and CDR2 is YNFKEQ. V was pared by 0 bases and J by 8 bases, with 7 bases between. CDR3 residues: CASSQEYREAFF. The CDR3 DNA reads TGTGCCAGCAGCCAAGAGTACAGGGAAGCTTTCTTT.

This clone was detected only once. V usage is TRBV9 and J usage is TRBJ2-2, with a possible D match to TRBD2 (5 bases). Looked up from germline, CDR1 is SGDLS and CDR2 is YYNGEE. CDR3 length equals 17 residues. V was clipped by 2 bases and J by 0 bases, with 14 bases between them. The CDR3 protein is CASSVDGGPANTGELFF. As DNA, the CDR3 is TGTGCCAGCAGCGTCGACGGAGGTCCCGCGAACACCGGGGAGCTGTTTTTT.

This chain uses TRBV7-2 with TRBJ1-1; D unresolved. V was cut by 1 base and J by 6 bases, with 6 bases left in between. The germline CDR1 and CDR2 sequences are SGHTA and FQGNSA. This CDR3 region has 12 residues. The CDR3 nucleotides read TGTGCCAGCAGCTTAGTTTATTCTGAAGCTTTCTTT. This gives the protein CASSLVYSEAFF.

The chain is built from TRBV29-1 and TRBJ1-1, with 8 bases identical to TRBD1. V dropped 7 bases and J dropped 0; count of bases not matched to a gene: 7. This CDR3 is 14 amino acids long. From germline, CDR1 is SQVTM and CDR2 ANQGSEA. The CDR3 coding sequence is TGCAGCGCGAGGAGGGGACAGGTGAACACTGAAGCTTTCTTT. It codes for CSARRGQVNTEAFF.

A note on this clone: At one end the junction does not follow the germline gene, possibly because of a read error. The chain has TRBV10-2 and TRBJ2-2; 8 bases are shared with TRBD2. Germline V gene data show CDR1 as WSHSY and CDR2 as SAAADI. The CDR3 runs to 15 residues. This chain's CDR3 is CASSDRGGNIGELFF. CDR3 sequence (DNA): TGCGCCAGCAGTGACCGGGGGGGCAACATCGGGGAGCTGTTTTTT.

V and J are TRBV7-2 and TRBJ2-1; TRBD1 or TRBD2 may be the D gene (6 bases each). Trimming pared 6 bases from V and 3 bases from J, leaving 9 bases between. The CDR3 loop spans 13 amino acids. Germline V CDR1 and CDR2: SGHTA, FQGNSA. DNA for the CDR3: TGTGCCAGCAGGGAGGGGGGCTACAATGAGCAGTTCTTC. Translated, it gives CASREGGYNEQFF. The full variable domain, rest sourced from reference TRBV7-2 and TRBJ2-1, is GAGVSQSPSNKVTEKGKDVELRCDPISGHTALYWYRQSLGQGLEFLIYFQGNSAPDKSGLPSDRFSAERTGGSVSTLTIQRTQQEDSAVYLCASREGGYNEQFFGPGTRLTVL.